These 23 T cell receptor beta chains were sequenced from one sample in a study of OX40 agonist ivuxolimab in advanced cancers. Using immunoSEQ multiplex PCR, the repertoire was profiled, and TCRdb retains in-frame clones only, with some absent. The sample includes some 66,000 clones, about 77% seen only once; the top ten take around 1.6%. The sample consisted of CD4+ or CD8+ T cells sorted from blood, taken in a trial of the OX40 agonist ivuxolimab. All receptors derive from an adult with an advanced solid tumor such as melanoma, head and neck, liver or kidney cancer.

The chain carries TRBV5-1 and TRBJ1-1, with D perhaps matching TRBD1 (5 bases). Per germline, CDR1 SGHRS and CDR2 YFSETQ. The length of the CDR3 is 15 residues. V was shortened by 3 bases and J by 1 base, with 13 bases between the two germline ends. CDR3 in DNA: TGCGCCAGCAGCTCCCGGAGTACAGGGAACACTGAAGCTTTCTTT. It codes for CASSSRSTGNTEAFF. Full variable domain (missing parts from reference TRBV5-1 and TRBJ1-1): KAGVTQTPRYLIKTRGQQVTLSCSPISGHRSVSWYQQTPGQGLQFLFEYFSETQRNKGNFPGRFSGRQFSNSRSEMNVSTLELGDSALYLCASSSRSTGNTEAFFGQGTRLTVV.

The CDR3 DNA reads as TGCGCCAGCAGCCAAAAACAAGGCGTGGGGGGGTTCGTCAACGAGCAGTACTTC. Its protein product is CASSQKQGVGGFVNEQYF. The rearrangement uses TRBV4-1 and TRBJ2-7; 7 positions match TRBD2. Germline CDR1 reads MGHRA; CDR2 reads YSYEKL. CDR3 length: 18 residues. Trimming at V came to 2 bases and at J to 5 bases, leaving 18 bases not matched to a gene.

V usage is TRBV4-1 and J usage is TRBJ2-2, with 12 bases fitting TRBD2. V was pared by 4 bases and J by 0 bases, with 3 bases of the junction left unmatched. Germline CDR1 MGHRA, CDR2 YSYEKL. The CDR3 is 17 residues long. In DNA form, the CDR3 reads TGCGCCAGCAGCCCCTGGACTAGCGGGGCGAACACCGGGGAGCTGTTTTTT. Translation: CASSPWTSGANTGELFF.

This chain links TRBV5-1 with TRBJ1-1; no firm D call. Germline V gene lookup returns CDR1 SGHRS and CDR2 YFSETQ. CDR3 size: 14 residues. The V end lost 0 bases, the J end lost 2 bases, and 8 bases lay between the germline ends. The CDR3 region is CASSLELGNTEAFF. The CDR3 nucleotides read TGCGCCAGCAGCTTGGAGCTGGGAAACACTGAAGCTTTCTTT.

This clone was detected once. Other DNA sequences in this specimen translate into the identical CDR3. The rearrangement links TRBV18 to TRBJ1-1; D is ambiguous. This CDR3 has 15 residues. The germline V gene encodes CDR1 KGHSH and CDR2 LQKENI. V was clipped by 1 base and J by 2 bases, with 11 bases between them. The CDR3 here is CASSPLADLNTEAFF. In nucleotides, the CDR3 is TGTGCCAGCTCACCACTGGCAGATTTAAACACTGAAGCTTTCTTT.

The chain employs TRBV4-2 and TRBJ2-3, with D possibly being TRBD1 (5 bases). With 3 bases removed from V and 6 bases from J, the gap between germline ends came to 19 bases. The CDR3 length is 16 residues. Germline V gene sequence: CDR1 LGHNA, CDR2 YNFKEQ. CDR3 DNA: TGTGCCAGCAGCCAGTTGTCTGCAGGGATCGGGGATACGCAGTATTTT. Amino acid sequence: CASSQLSAGIGDTQYF.

V usage is TRBV29-1 and J usage is TRBJ2-1; 8 nucleotides line up with TRBD2. With V trimmed by 8 bases and J by 5 bases, 8 bases remained unmatched. Germline assignment: CDR1 SQVTM and CDR2 ANQGSEA. This CDR3 spans 13 amino acids. The CDR3 sequence is CSTKREFNNEQFF. The CDR3 nucleotides are TGCAGCACCAAGCGGGAGTTTAACAATGAGCAGTTCTTC.

The gene calls are TRBV19 and TRBJ2-5; D unresolved. Per germline, CDR1 LNHDA and CDR2 SQIVND (reference sequence). The CDR3 runs 13 residues. The ends were cut back, 3 bases at V and 4 bases at J, with 9 bases in the middle. Here the CDR3 reads CASSMQVRETQYF. The CDR3, as DNA: TGTGCCAGTAGTATGCAGGTTCGAGAGACCCAGTACTTC.

CDR3 nucleotide sequence: TGCGCCAGCAGCTCGATTATATACACCGGGGAGCTGTTTTTT. Its translation is CASSSIIYTGELFF. J is TRBJ2-2 and V is TRBV5-1; unclear D gene. V was trimmed by 3 bases and J by 3 bases, leaving 9 bases between them. The length of the CDR3 is 14 residues. Germline assignment: CDR1 SGHRS and CDR2 YFSETQ. Supplemented by reference TRBV5-1 and TRBJ2-2, the full variable domain reads KAGVTQTPRYLIKTRGQQVTLSCSPISGHRSVSWYQQTPGQGLQFLFEYFSETQRNKGNFPGRFSGRQFSNSRSEMNVSTLELGDSALYLCASSSIIYTGELFFGEGSRLTVL.

The rearrangement joins TRBV18 to TRBJ1-1, with D possibly being TRBD1 (5 bases). CDR1 is KGHSH and CDR2 is LQKENI in the germline V gene. Trimming stripped 3 bases from V and 1 base from J, with 9 bases between. The CDR3 length is 14 residues. Here the CDR3 reads CASSPTGPNTEAFF. CDR3 nucleotides: TGTGCCAGCTCACCTACAGGTCCGAACACTGAAGCTTTCTTT.

This chain uses TRBV7-3 with TRBJ2-1, with TRBD2 as a possible D gene (6 bases). V shed 6 bases and J shed 4 bases, with 19 bases lying between them. The CDR3 contains 16 residues. Germline CDR1 reads SGHTA; CDR2 reads FQGTGA. The DNA of the CDR3 is TGTGCCAGCAGTCCCAACGGAGGGCCGAATTACAATGAGCAGTTCTTC. This sequence encodes CASSPNGGPNYNEQFF.

The chain uses TRBV6-5 and TRBJ2-5; 7 nucleotides align to TRBD2. V lost 3 bases and J lost 5; bases outside the gene matches: 6. CDR1 MNHEY and CDR2 SVGAGI come from the germline V gene. CDR3 size: 14 residues. The CDR3 sequence is CASSYREGRETQYF. CDR3 sequence (DNA): TGTGCCAGCAGTTATAGGGAGGGGCGCGAGACCCAGTACTTC.

The chain recombines TRBV7-9 with TRBJ1-6; 8 positions match TRBD1. V shed 3 bases, J shed 1 base, and the junction held 2 bases outside the gene matches. CDR3 size: 16 residues. Germline CDR1 SEHNR, CDR2 FQNEAQ (reference sequence). The CDR3 DNA is TGTGCCAGCAGCTTCGACAGGGGATCCTATAATTCACCCCTCCACTTT. Encoded protein: CASSFDRGSYNSPLHF.

A word on this clone: Additional DNA sequences in this sample encode the identical CDR3. V gene TRBV27 combines with J gene TRBJ1-2, with D unresolved. CDR1 is MNHEY and CDR2 is SMNVEV in the germline V gene (reference sequence). Trimming left V 5 bases short and J 4 bases short, with 11 bases between. The CDR3 has 13 residues. CDR3 sequence (DNA): TGTGCCAGCAGTCCCCCAACGGGCTATGGCTACACCTTC. Protein: CASSPPTGYGYTF.

The CDR3 reads CASSPGTPSTDTQYF. As DNA, the CDR3 is TGCGCCAGCTCCCCTGGGACGCCTAGCACAGATACGCAGTATTTT. The V gene is TRBV5-1, the J gene TRBJ2-3, with D perhaps being TRBD1 or TRBD2 (5 bases each). The V and J ends lost 7 bases and 0 bases respectively, with 15 bases between them. This CDR3 spans 15 amino acids. Per the germline V gene, CDR1 is SGHRS and CDR2 is YFSETQ. Together with reference TRBV5-1 and TRBJ2-3, the CDR3 gives the full variable domain: KAGVTQTPRYLIKTRGQQVTLSCSPISGHRSVSWYQQTPGQGLQFLFEYFSETQRNKGNFPGRFSGRQFSNSRSEMNVSTLELGDSALYLCASSPGTPSTDTQYFGPGTRLTVL.

In this sample, this clone turned up a few times. The chain has TRBV6-5 and TRBJ2-3; D is uncertain. Deletions cut 4 bases from V and 1 base from J, with 9 bases between. The CDR3 runs to 14 residues. Germline CDR1 is MNHEY and CDR2 is SVGAGI. The CDR3 protein is CASSSHGRTDTQYF. The CDR3 coding sequence is TGTGCCAGCAGTTCCCACGGCCGCACAGATACGCAGTATTTT.

The rearrangement joins TRBV6-5 to TRBJ1-3; tentatively, D is TRBD1 (5 bases). CDR3 size: 15 residues. The germline V gene encodes CDR1 MNHEY and CDR2 SVGAGI. The V gene lost 0 bases and the J gene lost 8 bases, with 14 bases spanning the gap. The CDR3 DNA is TGTGCCAGCAGTTACTCGAACCTAGGGGCGTACACCATATATTTT. It encodes CASSYSNLGAYTIYF.

The chain combines TRBV18 with TRBJ2-4; 8 nucleotides agree with TRBD1. The germline V gene encodes CDR1 KGHSH and CDR2 LQKENI. V lost 2 bases and J lost 8; bases outside the gene matches: 5. The CDR3 covers 14 residues. Here the CDR3 DNA reads TGTGCCAGCTCACCAGGCAGGGGGCGAGACATTCAGTACTTC. This translates into CASSPGRGRDIQYF.

V usage is TRBV2 and J usage is TRBJ1-1; 8 bases match TRBD1. Trimming took 6 bases from V and 2 from J; bases not matched to a gene: 8. Germline V gives CDR1 SNHLY, CDR2 FYNNEI. This CDR3 contains 15 residues. In DNA form, the CDR3 reads TGTGCCAGCAGCCCAAGACAGGGGTTAAACACTGAAGCTTTCTTT. This gives the protein CASSPRQGLNTEAFF.

The CDR3 reads CAWSVTGNTIYF. In nucleotides, the CDR3 is TGTGCCTGGAGTGTCACGGGAAACACCATATATTTT. The chain is built from TRBV30 and TRBJ1-3, with unresolved D. The V end lost 0 bases, the J end lost 4 bases, and 4 bases lay between the germline ends. This CDR3 comprises 12 residues. Looked up from germline, CDR1 is GTSNPN and CDR2 is SVGIG (reference sequence).

V and J are TRBV9 and TRBJ1-4; D remains ambiguous. CDR1 and CDR2 from the germline V gene are SGDLS and YYNGEE. The CDR3 contains 14 residues. V was trimmed by 1 base and J by 0 bases, leaving 4 bases between them. The CDR3 region has the DNA TGTGCCAGCAGCGTATATGCAACTAATGAAAAACTGTTTTTT. The encoded protein is CASSVYATNEKLFF.

The chain recombines TRBV19 with TRBJ1-5, with TRBD1 matching over 7 bases. V shed 6 bases and J 3 bases; nucleotides not matched to a gene: 8. The CDR3 totals 15 residues. In germline, CDR1 is LNHDA, CDR2 SQIVND (reference sequence). The CDR3 DNA reads as TGTGCCAGTAGCATCGGGGACAGCCTCAATCAGCCCCAGCATTTT. Translating gives CASSIGDSLNQPQHF.

V usage is TRBV11-3 and J usage is TRBJ2-3; TRBD2 agrees at 12 bases. CDR1 is SGHNT and CDR2 is YENEEA in the germline V gene. The CDR3 extends over 16 amino acids. Trimming removed 5 bases from V and 4 bases from J; junction bases left unmatched: 7. CDR3 region: CASSPRTSGIADTQYF. CDR3 sequence (DNA): TGTGCCAGCAGCCCAAGGACTAGCGGGATTGCAGATACGCAGTATTTT.